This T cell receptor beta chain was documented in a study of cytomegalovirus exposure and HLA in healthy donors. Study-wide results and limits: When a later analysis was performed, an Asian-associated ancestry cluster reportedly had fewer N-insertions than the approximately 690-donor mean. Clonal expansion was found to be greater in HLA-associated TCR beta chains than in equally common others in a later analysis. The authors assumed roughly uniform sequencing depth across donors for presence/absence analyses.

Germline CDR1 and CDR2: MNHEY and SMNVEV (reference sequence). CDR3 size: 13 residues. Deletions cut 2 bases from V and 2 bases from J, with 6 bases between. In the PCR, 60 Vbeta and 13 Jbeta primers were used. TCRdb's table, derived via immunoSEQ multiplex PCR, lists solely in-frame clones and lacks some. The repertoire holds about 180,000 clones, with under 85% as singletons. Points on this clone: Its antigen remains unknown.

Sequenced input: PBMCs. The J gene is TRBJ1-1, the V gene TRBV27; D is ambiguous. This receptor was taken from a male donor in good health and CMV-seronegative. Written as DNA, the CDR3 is TGTGCCAGCAGTTTAAAAGCAAACACTGAAGCTTTCTTT. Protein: CASSLKANTEAFF.